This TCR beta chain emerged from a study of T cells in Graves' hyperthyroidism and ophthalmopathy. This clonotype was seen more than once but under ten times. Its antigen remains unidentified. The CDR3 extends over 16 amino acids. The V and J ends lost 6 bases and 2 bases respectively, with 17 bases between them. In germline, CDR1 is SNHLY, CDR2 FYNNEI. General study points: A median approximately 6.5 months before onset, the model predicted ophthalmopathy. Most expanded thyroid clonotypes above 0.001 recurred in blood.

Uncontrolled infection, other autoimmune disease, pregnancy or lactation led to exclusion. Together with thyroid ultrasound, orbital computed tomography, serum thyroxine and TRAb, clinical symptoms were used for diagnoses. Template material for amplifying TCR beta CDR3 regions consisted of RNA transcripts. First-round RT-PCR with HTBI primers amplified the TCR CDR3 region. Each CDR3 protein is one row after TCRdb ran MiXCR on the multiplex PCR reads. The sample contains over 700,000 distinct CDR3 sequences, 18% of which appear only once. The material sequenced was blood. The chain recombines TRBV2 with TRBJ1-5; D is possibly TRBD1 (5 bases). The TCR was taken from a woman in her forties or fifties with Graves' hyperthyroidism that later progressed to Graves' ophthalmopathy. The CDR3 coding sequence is TGTGCCAGCAGCGTCTCTAGGGGATACGGCAATCAGCCCCAGCATTTT. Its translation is CASSVSRGYGNQPQHF.